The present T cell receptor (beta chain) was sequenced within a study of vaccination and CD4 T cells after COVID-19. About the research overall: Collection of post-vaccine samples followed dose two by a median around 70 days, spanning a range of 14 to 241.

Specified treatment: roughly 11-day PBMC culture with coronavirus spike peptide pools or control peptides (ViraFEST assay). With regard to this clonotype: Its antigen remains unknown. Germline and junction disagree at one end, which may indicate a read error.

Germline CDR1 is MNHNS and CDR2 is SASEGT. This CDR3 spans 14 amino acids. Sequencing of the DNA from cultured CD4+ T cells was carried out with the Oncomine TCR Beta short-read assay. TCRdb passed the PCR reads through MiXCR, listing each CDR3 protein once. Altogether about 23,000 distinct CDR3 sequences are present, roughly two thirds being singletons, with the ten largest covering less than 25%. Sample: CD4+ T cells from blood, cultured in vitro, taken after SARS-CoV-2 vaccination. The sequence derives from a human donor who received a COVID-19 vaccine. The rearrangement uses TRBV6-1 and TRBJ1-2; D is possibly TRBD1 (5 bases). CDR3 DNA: TGTGCCGGCAGTGAATTTGGCAGGGATCTTGGCTACACCTTC. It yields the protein CAGSEFGRDLGYTF.